The 21 T cell receptor beta chains presented below share a single source sample, sequenced in a study of OX40 agonist ivuxolimab in advanced cancers. Profiling relied on immunoSEQ multiplex PCR, and the TCRdb table lists in-frame clones only, not all of them. This table holds 53,000 or so clones, just under 85% found once. The specimen was CD4+ or CD8+ T cells sorted from blood, collected in a trial of the OX40 agonist ivuxolimab. The receptors come from an adult with an advanced solid tumor such as melanoma, head and neck, liver or kidney cancer.

The chain uses TRBV6-5 and TRBJ2-7, with TRBD2 as a possible D gene (6 bases). Germline values: CDR1 MNHEY, CDR2 SVGAGI. V lost 6 bases and J lost 0, with 15 bases in between. This CDR3 comprises 15 residues. For the CDR3, the DNA is TGTGCCAGCAGATCACCGGGACTTATCTCCTACGAGCAGTACTTC. Amino acid sequence: CASRSPGLISYEQYF.

This clone was observed once. The chain joins TRBV11-2 to TRBJ2-4; D may correspond to TRBD1 or TRBD2 (5 bases each). The V gene's germline CDR1 is SGHAT and CDR2 FQNNGV. The CDR3 sequence is 16 residues long. The V and J ends lost 5 bases and 0 bases respectively, with 14 bases between them. The chain's CDR3 is CASSKGDLIAKNIQYF. Written as DNA, the CDR3 is TGTGCCAGCAGCAAAGGGGACCTAATAGCCAAAAACATTCAGTACTTC.

The chain joins TRBV7-6 to TRBJ2-7; 10 bases fit TRBD2. V was clipped by 6 bases and J by 0 bases; unmatched bases: 11. The CDR3 is made up of 17 amino acids. Germline loops: CDR1 SGHVS, CDR2 FNYEAQ. Here the CDR3 reads CASSRQGGLAASYEQYF. DNA for the CDR3: TGTGCCAGCAGTCGTCAAGGCGGACTAGCGGCCTCCTACGAGCAGTACTTC.

The CDR3 spells CASRGTGPHSGANVLTF. The CDR3 nucleotides are TGCGCCAGCAGAGGGACAGGGCCTCACTCTGGGGCCAACGTCCTGACTTTC. The rearrangement links TRBV10-2 to TRBJ2-6; 9 positions agree with TRBD1. This CDR3 is built from 17 residues. V shed 6 bases and J 0 bases; nucleotides not matched to a gene: 6. The germline V gene has CDR1 WSHSY and CDR2 SAAADI.

V usage is TRBV7-2 and J usage is TRBJ2-2, with 8 bases lining up with TRBD2. This CDR3 is 15 amino acids long. J lost 3 bases, V lost 1 base, and 1 base had no gene match. In germline, CDR1 is SGHTA, CDR2 FQGNSA. The CDR3: CASSLVRGDTGELFF. DNA for the CDR3: TGTGCCAGCAGCTTAGTGCGGGGGGACACCGGGGAGCTGTTTTTT.

The chain has TRBV9 and TRBJ1-4; D is unresolved. Germline CDR1 is SGDLS and CDR2 is YYNGEE. Trimming pared 7 bases from V and 6 bases from J, leaving 13 bases between. The CDR3 has 13 amino acids. This chain's CDR3 is CASQRSRDEKLFF. CDR3 DNA sequence: TGTGCCAGCCAAAGGAGCCGGGATGAAAAACTGTTTTTT.

The chain is built from TRBV4-3 and TRBJ1-1; TRBD1 aligns across 10 bases. Germline trimming cut 0 bases from V and 4 bases from J; bases unmatched to any gene: 11. CDR3 length: 18 amino acids. Germline V gene lookup returns CDR1 LGHNA and CDR2 YSLEER. CDR3 sequence (DNA): TGCGCCAGCAGCCAAGAAGTGACAGGGGGCCGTCGCGGCACTGAAGCTTTCTTT. Amino acid sequence: CASSQEVTGGRRGTEAFF.

CDR3 residues: CASRGANVLTF. CDR3 nucleotides: TGTGCCAGCAGGGGGGCCAACGTCCTGACTTTC. The V and J genes are TRBV21-1 and TRBJ2-6. TRBV21-1 is deemed a pseudogene. CDR3 length: 11 amino acids.

This clone was counted only a few times. V and J are TRBV6-6 and TRBJ1-6; TRBD1 matches at 7 bases. With 6 bases clipped from V and 14 bases from J, the junction kept 7 bases outside the gene matches. The CDR3 runs to 12 residues. The germline CDR1 and CDR2 sequences are MNHNY and SVGAGI (reference sequence). CDR3 amino acids: CASRPQGITLHF. CDR3 nucleotides: TGTGCCAGCAGGCCACAGGGGATCACCCTCCACTTT.

This clone was detected once. This chain connects TRBV7-3 to TRBJ2-5; TRBD2 is a possible D gene (5 bases). CDR3 length: 13 residues. V lost 3 bases and J 2 bases, leaving 7 bases between the germline ends. CDR1 is SGHTA and CDR2 is FQGTGA in the germline V gene. The CDR3 bases are TGTGCCAGCAGCTTCACGGGGCAAGAGACCCAGTACTTC. It translates to CASSFTGQETQYF. The whole variable domain, remainder taken from reference TRBV7-3 and TRBJ2-5, is GAGVSQTPSNKVTEKGKYVELRCDPISGHTALYWYRQSLGQGPEFLIYFQGTGAADDSGLPNDRFFAVRPEGSVSTLKIQRTERGDSAVYLCASSFTGQETQYFGPGTRLLVL.

This clone was observed once. The genes are TRBV2 and TRBJ2-3; D perhaps matches TRBD1 (5 bases). V lost 6 bases to trimming and J lost 2 bases, with 12 bases between them. The CDR3 is 14 amino acids. CDR1 is SNHLY, CDR2 FYNNEI, per germline. CDR3 protein: CASSARATTDTQYF. The CDR3 DNA reads as TGTGCCAGCAGCGCCAGGGCGACCACAGATACGCAGTATTTT.

The rearrangement links TRBV2 to TRBJ1-5; D ambiguous. V was cut by 8 bases and J by 2 bases, with 16 bases left in between. CDR3 length: 15 residues. Germline V gives CDR1 SNHLY, CDR2 FYNNEI. The CDR3 protein is CASGPSLAGNQPQHF. In DNA form, the CDR3 reads TGTGCCAGCGGCCCGTCACTGGCGGGCAATCAGCCCCAGCATTTT.

V gene TRBV6-1 combines with J gene TRBJ2-3; D may match TRBD1 or TRBD2 (5 bases each). The CDR3 runs to 13 residues. Deletions cut 7 bases from V and 6 bases from J, with 14 bases between. The germline V gene has CDR1 MNHNS and CDR2 SASEGT. In DNA, the CDR3 is TGTGCCAGCACTAGCAGGGTCTGGGATACGCAGTATTTT. As protein: CASTSRVWDTQYF.

The V and J genes are TRBV19 and TRBJ2-5; TRBD2 matches 11 bases. The CDR3 is 16 amino acids. The germline V gene encodes CDR1 LNHDA and CDR2 SQIVND (reference sequence). With 2 bases clipped from V and 6 bases from J, the junction kept 8 bases outside the gene matches. CDR3 nucleotides: TGTGCCAGTAGTATAACCCTAGCGGGAGGACCGAAGACCCAGTACTTC. Amino acids: CASSITLAGGPKTQYF.

The gene calls are TRBV5-6 and TRBJ2-7, with 12 bases aligning to TRBD1. V was pared by 4 bases and J by 5 bases, with 4 bases of the junction left unmatched. Germline V CDR1 and CDR2: SGHDT, YYEEEE. The length of the CDR3 is 14 residues. CDR3 DNA sequence: TGTGCCAGCAGCCCCGGGACAGGGGGCGACGAGCAGTACTTC. Residues: CASSPGTGGDEQYF.

This chain connects TRBV7-9 to TRBJ1-6; maybe TRBD1 (6 bases). CDR3 length: 15 residues. V was clipped by 2 bases and J by 5 bases, with 10 bases between them. CDR1 is SEHNR and CDR2 is FQNEAQ in the germline V gene (reference sequence). As DNA, the CDR3 is TGTGCCAGCAGCTTATCCCGGGACAATAATTCACCCCTCCACTTT. This gives the protein CASSLSRDNNSPLHF. The complete variable domain, with remaining parts taken from reference TRBV7-9 and TRBJ1-6, reads DTGVSQNPRHKITKRGQNVTFRCDPISEHNRLYWYRQTLGQGPEFLTYFQNEAQLEKSRLLSDRFSAERPKGSFSTLEIQRTEQGDSAMYLCASSLSRDNNSPLHFGNGTRLTVT.

The rearrangement uses TRBV7-2 and TRBJ2-1, with D unclear. The CDR3 consists of 13 residues. V was shortened by 3 bases and J by 8 bases, with 11 bases between the two germline ends. From germline, CDR1 is SGHTA and CDR2 FQGNSA. The CDR3 here is CASSFLQSDEQFF. CDR3 nucleotide sequence: TGTGCCAGCAGCTTTTTGCAGTCCGATGAGCAGTTCTTC.

This clone was recorded once. The chain has TRBV18 and TRBJ2-1, with TRBD2 matching over 13 bases. The CDR3 covers 16 residues. The V gene's germline CDR1 is KGHSH and CDR2 LQKENI. V lost 2 bases to trimming and J lost 3 bases; unmatched junction nucleotides: 1. The CDR3 DNA sequence: TGTGCCAGCTCACCATGGACTAGCGGGAGCTACAATGAGCAGTTCTTC. It is translated as CASSPWTSGSYNEQFF.

This chain uses TRBV7-3 with TRBJ2-3; weak D call: TRBD2 (5 bases). V was cut by 1 base and J by 0 bases, with 8 bases left in between. Germline lookup yields CDR1 SGHTA and CDR2 FQGTGA. The CDR3 loop spans 15 amino acids. CDR3 amino acids: CASSLSRRSTDTQYF. The CDR3 DNA reads as TGTGCCAGCAGCTTAAGCAGGAGGAGCACAGATACGCAGTATTTT.

The V and J genes are TRBV10-3 and TRBJ1-4; 12 nucleotides match TRBD1. V shed 7 bases, J shed 2 bases, and the junction held 14 bases outside the gene matches. Germline assignment: CDR1 ENHRY and CDR2 SYGVKD. The CDR3 length is 19 residues. Here the CDR3 reads CAIKSGQGAMVSTNEKLFF. The CDR3 bases are TGTGCCATCAAGTCGGGACAGGGGGCGATGGTATCGACTAATGAAAAACTGTTTTTT.

The rearrangement joins TRBV19 to TRBJ1-1; TRBD1 matches at 7 bases. V lost 2 bases to trimming and J lost 2 bases; unmatched junction nucleotides: 2. The CDR3 is 14 residues long. The V gene's germline CDR1 is LNHDA and CDR2 SQIVND (reference sequence). As DNA, the CDR3 is TGTGCCAGTAGTATACAGGGGGTTAACACTGAAGCTTTCTTT. This codes for CASSIQGVNTEAFF.